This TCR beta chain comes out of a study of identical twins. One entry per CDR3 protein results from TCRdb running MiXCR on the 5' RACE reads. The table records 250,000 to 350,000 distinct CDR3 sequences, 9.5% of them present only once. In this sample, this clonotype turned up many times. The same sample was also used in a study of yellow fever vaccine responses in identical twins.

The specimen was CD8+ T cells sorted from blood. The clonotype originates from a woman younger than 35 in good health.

The CDR3 DNA is TGTGCCAGCAGCTTAGGCGGGGGCCCTCAAGAGACCCAGTACTTC. This codes for CASSLGGGPQETQYF. V and J are TRBV7-2 and TRBJ2-5; perhaps TRBD2 as D (7 bases). V was clipped by 1 base and J by 2 bases, with 11 bases between them. Germline assignment: CDR1 SGHTA and CDR2 FQGNSA. This CDR3 comprises 15 residues.